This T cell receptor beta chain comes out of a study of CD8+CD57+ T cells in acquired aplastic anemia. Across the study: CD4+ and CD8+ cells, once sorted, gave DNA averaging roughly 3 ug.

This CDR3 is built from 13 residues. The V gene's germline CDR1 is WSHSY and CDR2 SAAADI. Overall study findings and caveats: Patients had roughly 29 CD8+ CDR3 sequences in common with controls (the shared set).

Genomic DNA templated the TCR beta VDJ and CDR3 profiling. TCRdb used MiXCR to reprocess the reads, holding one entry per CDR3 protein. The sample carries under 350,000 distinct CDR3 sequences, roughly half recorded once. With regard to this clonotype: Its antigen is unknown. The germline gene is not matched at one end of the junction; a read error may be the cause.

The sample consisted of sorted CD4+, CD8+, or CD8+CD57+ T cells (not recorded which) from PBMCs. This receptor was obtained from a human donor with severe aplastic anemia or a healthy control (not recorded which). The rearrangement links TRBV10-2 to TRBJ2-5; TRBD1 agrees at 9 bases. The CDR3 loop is CASRDRAWETQYF. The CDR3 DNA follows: TGTGCCAGCAGGGACAGGGCTTGGGAGACCCAGTACTTC.